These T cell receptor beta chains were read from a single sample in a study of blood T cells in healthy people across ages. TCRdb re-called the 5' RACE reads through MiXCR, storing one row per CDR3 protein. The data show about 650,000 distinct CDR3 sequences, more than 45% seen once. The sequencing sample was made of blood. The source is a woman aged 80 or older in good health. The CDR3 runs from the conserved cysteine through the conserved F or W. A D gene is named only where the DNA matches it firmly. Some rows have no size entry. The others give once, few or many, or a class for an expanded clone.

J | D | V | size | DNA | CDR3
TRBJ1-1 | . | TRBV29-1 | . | TGCAGCGTCATCAAGGGTCAGGGGAGGGCTGAAGCTTTCTTT | CSVIKGQGRAEAFF
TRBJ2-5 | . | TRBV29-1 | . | TGCAGCGTTCTATCCCCTCGGGAGACCCAGTACTTC | CSVLSPRETQYF
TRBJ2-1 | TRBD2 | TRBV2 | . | TGTGCCAGCAGTGAACTAGGACTAGCGGGGGGGTATGAGCAGTTCTTC | CASSELGLAGGYEQFF
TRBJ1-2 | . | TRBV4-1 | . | TGCGCCAGCAGCCAAGAGGTCAGGAACCGATTTAACTACGGCTACACCTTC | CASSQEVRNRFNYGYTF
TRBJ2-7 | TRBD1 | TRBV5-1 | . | TGCGCCAGCAGGGTGGACAGGTCATACAATGAGCAGTACTTC | CASRVDRSYNEQYF
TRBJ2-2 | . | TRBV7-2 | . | TGTGCCAGCAGATCCGACAGGAGTCACCGGGAGCTGTTTTTT | CASRSDRSHRELFF
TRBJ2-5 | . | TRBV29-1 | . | TGCAGCGTACCCGGCGGACCCGAGACCCAGTACTTC | CSVPGGPETQYF
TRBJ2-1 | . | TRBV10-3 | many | TGTGCCATGGCCCCGAGCACCTACAATGAGCAGTTCTTC | CAMAPSTYNEQFF
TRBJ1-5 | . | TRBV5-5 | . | TGTGCCAGCAGCTTGGGACTACACGCAGGGTCCGGCAATCAGCCCCAGCATTTT | CASSLGLHAGSGNQPQHF
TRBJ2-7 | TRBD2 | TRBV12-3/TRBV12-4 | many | TGTGCCAGCAGACCGGGACTAGCGGGAGTAGAGCAGTACTTC | CASRPGLAGVEQYF
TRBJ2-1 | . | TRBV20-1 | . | TGCAGTGCTAAGACTTTGCGGGGCCGCTACAATGAGCAGTTCTTC | CSAKTLRGRYNEQFF
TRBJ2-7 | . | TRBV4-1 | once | TGCGCCAGCAGTCAAGCAGGTATTTCCGAGCAGTACTTC | CASSQAGISEQYF
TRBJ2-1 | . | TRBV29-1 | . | TGCAGCGCAGTCCCAGACGGGAACAATGAGCAGTTCTTC | CSAVPDGNNEQFF
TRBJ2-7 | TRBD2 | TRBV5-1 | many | TGCGCCAGCAGCCTAAGGACTAGCACCGCCGAGCAGTACTTC | CASSLRTSTAEQYF
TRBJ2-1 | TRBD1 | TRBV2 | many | TGTGCCAGCAGCCCCCGAACAGGGGCCTTCGGTGAGCAGTTCTTC | CASSPRTGAFGEQFF
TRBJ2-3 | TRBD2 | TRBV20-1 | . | TGCAGTGCTAGGAGGCGGGAGTCGCGAGGCACAGATACGCAGTATTTT | CSARRRESRGTDTQYF
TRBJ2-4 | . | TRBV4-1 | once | TGCGCCAGCAGCCCGGGTGGGGGCAGCCAGATTCAGTACTTC | CASSPGGGSQIQYF
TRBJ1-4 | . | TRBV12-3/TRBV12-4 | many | TGTGCCAGCAGTAGAGCGCCAGCAATTGCAACTAATGAAAAACTGTTTTTT | CASSRAPAIATNEKLFF
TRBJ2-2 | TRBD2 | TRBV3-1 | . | TGTGCCAGCAGCCAAACTAGCGGGAACACCGGGGAGCTGTTTTTT | CASSQTSGNTGELFF
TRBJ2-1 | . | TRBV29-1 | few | TGCAGCGACCGAGAGAGTGGTTACAATGAGCAGTTCTTC | CSDRESGYNEQFF
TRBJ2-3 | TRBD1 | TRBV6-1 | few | TGTGCCAGCAGTGAAAGAGGGACAGGGCCCGATACGCAGTATTTT | CASSERGTGPDTQYF
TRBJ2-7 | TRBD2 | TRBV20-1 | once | TGCAGTGCCCTGACTAGCGGGACCGAGCAGTACTTC | CSALTSGTEQYF
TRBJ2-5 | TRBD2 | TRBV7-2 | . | TGTGCCAGCAGCCCTAGCGGGAGGGGGGAGACCCAGTACTTC | CASSPSGRGETQYF
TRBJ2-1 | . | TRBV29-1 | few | TGCAGCGTTGAAGGCTTCGAGAGCTCCTACAATGAGCAGTTCTTC | CSVEGFESSYNEQFF
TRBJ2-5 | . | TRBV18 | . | TGTGCCAGCTCACCAAAAGCGGTGGCCCCCAACAGGGAGACCCAGTACTTC | CASSPKAVAPNRETQYF